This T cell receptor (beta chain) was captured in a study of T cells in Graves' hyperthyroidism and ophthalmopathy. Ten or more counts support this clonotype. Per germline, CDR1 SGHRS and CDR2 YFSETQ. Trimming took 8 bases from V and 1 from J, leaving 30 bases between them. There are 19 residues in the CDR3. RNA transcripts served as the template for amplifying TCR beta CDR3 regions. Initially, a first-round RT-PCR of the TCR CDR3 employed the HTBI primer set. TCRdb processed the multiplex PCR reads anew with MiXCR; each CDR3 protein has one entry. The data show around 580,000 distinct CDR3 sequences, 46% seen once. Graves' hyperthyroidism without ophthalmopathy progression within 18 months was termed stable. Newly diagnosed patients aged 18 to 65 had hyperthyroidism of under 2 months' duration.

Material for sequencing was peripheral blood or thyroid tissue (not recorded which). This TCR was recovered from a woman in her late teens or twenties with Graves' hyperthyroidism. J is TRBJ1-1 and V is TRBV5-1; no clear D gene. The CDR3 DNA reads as TGCGCCAGTTGGGTCGATCCAACTGAGGGAGGTTGGAAGAACACTGAAGCTTTCTTT. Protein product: CASWVDPTEGGWKNTEAFF.